The 19 T cell receptor beta chains below all came from one sample that was sequenced in a study of T-cell memory formation after mild COVID-19. TCRdb reanalysed the 5' RACE reads using MiXCR and keeps one entry per CDR3 protein. The table records hundreds of thousands of distinct CDR3 sequences, approximately 15% of them present only once. The specimen was PBMCs or a T cell subset sorted from them (not recorded which). These receptors came from a man younger than 30 who had mild COVID-19 (a few samples of this study predate the infection). Cell type and time point are not known.

This clonotype has just a few counts. This chain connects TRBV6-6 to TRBJ1-1, with 10 bases matching TRBD1. The trim removed 2 bases at V and 3 bases at J, leaving 3 bases unmatched. The CDR3 consists of 15 residues. Germline-derived CDR1 and CDR2 are MNHNY and SVGAGI (reference sequence). For the CDR3, the DNA is TGTGCCAGCAGTTACGTCGGGACAGGGGACACTGAAGCTTTCTTT. Translating it yields CASSYVGTGDTEAFF.

The chain is built from TRBV20-1 and TRBJ2-1; 11 nucleotides line up with TRBD1. The CDR3 loop spans 14 amino acids. Germline V gives CDR1 DFQATT, CDR2 SNEGSKA (reference sequence). The V gene end was trimmed by 5 bases and the J gene end by 8 bases; junction bases not matched to a gene: 8. Here the CDR3 reads CSAWSGTGGDEQFF. DNA of the CDR3: TGCAGTGCTTGGTCCGGGACAGGGGGGGATGAGCAGTTCTTC.

The chain recombines TRBV4-2 with TRBJ2-1, with 7 bases identical to TRBD1. This CDR3 spans 12 amino acids. Germline-derived CDR1 and CDR2 are LGHNA and YNFKEQ. The V segment lost 4 bases and the J segment 8 bases; nucleotides outside the gene matches: 2. CDR3 region: CASSLDRDEQFF. CDR3 coding DNA: TGTGCCAGCAGCCTTGACAGGGATGAGCAGTTCTTC.

This clonotype was counted once. The rearrangement uses TRBV7-2 and TRBJ1-2, with D hard to call. The CDR3 length is 16 residues. V lost 6 bases, J lost 6 bases, and 23 bases lay in between. From germline, CDR1 is SGHTA and CDR2 FQGNSA. CDR3 in DNA: TGTGCCAGCAGTTTCTATGGGCGGACCCAGATGGATGGCTACACCTTC. The encoded protein is CASSFYGRTQMDGYTF.

In this sample, this clonotype turned up a few times. The V and J genes are TRBV5-1 and TRBJ1-6; D is undetermined. Germline assignment: CDR1 SGHRS and CDR2 YFSETQ. The CDR3 length is 13 residues. V shed 5 bases and J shed 5 bases, with 8 bases lying between them. In DNA form, the CDR3 reads TGCGCCAGCAGGCGACGGGATAATTCACCCCTCCACTTT. This encodes CASRRRDNSPLHF. Based on the CDR3 plus reference TRBV5-1 and TRBJ1-6, the full variable domain is KAGVTQTPRYLIKTRGQQVTLSCSPISGHRSVSWYQQTPGQGLQFLFEYFSETQRNKGNFPGRFSGRQFSNSRSEMNVSTLELGDSALYLCASRRRDNSPLHFGNGTRLTVT.

CDR3 sequence: CASSRGGPGELFF. CDR3 sequence (DNA): TGTGCCAGCAGCCGTGGGGGGCCCGGGGAGCTGTTTTTT. The chain joins TRBV5-4 to TRBJ2-2; D could derive from TRBD1 or TRBD2 (6 bases each). Germline CDR1 SGHNT, CDR2 YYREEE (reference sequence). V lost 4 bases and J 6 bases, leaving 10 bases between the germline ends. The CDR3 runs to 13 residues.

This clonotype has a handful of counts. CDR3 region: CASSYSVRDWDEQYF. CDR3 nucleotide sequence: TGTGCCAGCAGTTACTCGGTCAGGGATTGGGACGAGCAGTACTTC. The V and J genes are TRBV6-5 and TRBJ2-7, with a weak D call TRBD1 (5 bases). Germline CDR1 is MNHEY and CDR2 is SVGAGI. The CDR3 totals 15 residues. V gave up 0 bases and J gave up 5 bases, with 14 bases separating them.

V gene TRBV20-1 combines with J gene TRBJ1-5, with unresolved D. The CDR3 totals 14 residues. The germline gives CDR1 DFQATT, CDR2 SNEGSKA (reference sequence). Trimming cost V 0 bases and J 2 bases, with 8 bases left between them. This chain's CDR3 is CSARDRVGNQPQHF. CDR3 nucleotide sequence: TGCAGTGCTAGAGATCGGGTGGGCAATCAGCCCCAGCATTTT.

This clonotype has just a few counts. The chain is built from TRBV5-6 and TRBJ2-7; D is unresolved. This CDR3 comprises 11 residues. Looked up from germline, CDR1 is SGHDT and CDR2 is YYEEEE. Trimming cost V 8 bases and J 4 bases, with 10 bases left between them. The CDR3 sequence: CARISEYEQYV. As DNA, the CDR3 is TGTGCCAGAATCTCAGAGTACGAGCAGTACGTC.

The V gene is TRBV7-2, the J gene TRBJ2-2; 8 bases map to TRBD1. The germline gives CDR1 SGHTA, CDR2 FQGNSA. The CDR3 is 19 residues long. V lost 8 bases, J lost 2 bases, and 19 bases stayed unmatched. The CDR3 DNA sequence: TGTGCCAGCTCTACCCGCCGGGACAGGATATATAGTAACACCGGGGAGCTGTTTTTT. It is translated as CASSTRRDRIYSNTGELFF.

The J gene is TRBJ2-3, the V gene TRBV5-1; 7 nucleotides match TRBD2. CDR3 length: 15 residues. Germline CDR1 and CDR2: SGHRS and YFSETQ. J was trimmed by 5 bases and V by 4 bases; bases with no gene match: 10. Written as DNA, the CDR3 is TGCGCCAGCAGCCTAATGACTAGCACGGGAGATACGCAGTATTTT. Amino acid sequence: CASSLMTSTGDTQYF.

This rearrangement joins TRBV6-5 to TRBJ2-5; weak D call: TRBD2 (5 bases). The germline V gene has CDR1 MNHEY and CDR2 SVGAGI. CDR3 length: 14 amino acids. V lost 8 bases and J lost 5, with 18 bases in between. CDR3 sequence (DNA): TGTGCCAGCCGAAAAGGGCTAGCTGCTGAGACCCAGTACTTC. It encodes CASRKGLAAETQYF.

The chain joins TRBV29-1 to TRBJ1-5, with TRBD1 matching 7 bases. The CDR3 runs to 14 residues. V shed 6 bases and J 4 bases; nucleotides not matched to a gene: 9. Germline CDR1 reads SQVTM; CDR2 reads ANQGSEA. The CDR3 DNA reads as TGCAGCGTGGTATGCGACAGGGAAAATCAGCCCCAGCATTTT. As protein: CSVVCDRENQPQHF.

The chain's CDR3 is CASSNPMGWRYNEQFF. In DNA, the CDR3 is TGTGCCAGCAGCAATCCCATGGGGTGGCGGTACAATGAGCAGTTCTTC. The chain is built from TRBV21-1 and TRBJ2-1. TRBV21-1 corresponds to a pseudogene. This CDR3 is built from 16 residues.

The rearrangement links TRBV4-1 to TRBJ2-5; 7 positions match TRBD2. The germline V gene encodes CDR1 MGHRA and CDR2 YSYEKL. Trimming cost V 4 bases and J 5 bases; bases outside gene matches: 7. The CDR3 consists of 14 residues. This CDR3 is CASSRPREGETQYF. CDR3 in DNA: TGCGCCAGCAGCCGACCAAGGGAGGGCGAGACCCAGTACTTC.

This clonotype occurred a few times. The chain uses TRBV12-3 or TRBV12-4 and TRBJ2-7; D is undetermined. This CDR3 is 12 amino acids long. The V end lost 6 bases, the J end lost 4 bases, and 10 bases lay between the germline ends. The CDR3 DNA reads as TGTGCCAGCAGGTCCAATGGGTACGAGCAGTACTTC. Amino acid sequence: CASRSNGYEQYF.

The sample holds a few counts of this clonotype. A junction boundary mismatches the germline segment, possibly from a read error. V usage is TRBV4-2 and J usage is TRBJ2-4; D unclear. Germline CDR1 is LGHNA and CDR2 is YNFKEQ. This CDR3 has 13 residues. This CDR3 is CASSQDLDRKTHF. CDR3 DNA: TGTGCCAGCAGCCAAGATCTCGACCGGAAAACCCACTTC.

This clonotype was observed at least ten times. The chain couples TRBV12-3 or TRBV12-4 to TRBJ2-1; D is perhaps TRBD1 (8 bases). The V and J ends lost 4 bases and 4 bases respectively, with 14 bases between them. The CDR3 contains 15 residues. CDR3 protein: CASSSTGGAYNEQFF. The CDR3 nucleotides read TGTGCCAGCAGTTCCACAGGGGGGGCTTACAATGAGCAGTTCTTC.

This clonotype was seen a few times. The CDR3 here is CSVQASGGAGDTQYF. CDR3 bases: TGCAGCGTCCAGGCCAGCGGGGGGGCTGGTGATACGCAGTATTTT. V usage is TRBV29-1 and J usage is TRBJ2-3; 10 bases align to TRBD2. V dropped 6 bases and J dropped 6; count of bases not matched to a gene: 12. CDR1 is SQVTM, CDR2 ANQGSEA, per germline. The CDR3 covers 15 residues.